Listed below are T cell receptor beta chains from one sample, sequenced in a study of glioma-infiltrating T cells. TCRdb analysed the multiplex PCR reads with MiXCR anew, one entry per CDR3 protein. The table has about 180,000 distinct CDR3 sequences, about 46% seen once; the top ten hold roughly 5.2%. The sample comprised glioma tissue, nonneoplastic brain tissue, or PBMCs (not recorded which). The receptors here all came from a human donor with low-grade glioma or glioblastoma, undergoing nonglioma brain surgery, or in good health (not recorded which). Each CDR3 is given with its conserved first and last residue. Each record gives: J gene, D gene, V gene, clone size, CDR3 DNA, CDR3 protein. The D gene is left open where the match is weak. Size tells how often a clone was seen (once, few, many) or the class of an expanded clone, and some rows leave it out.

>TRBJ2-7|TRBD2|TRBV7-6|.
TGTGCCAGCAGCCCTTATAGCGGGACCTACTCCTACGAGCAGTACTTC
CASSPYSGTYSYEQYF
>TRBJ2-3|.|TRBV19|.
TGTGCCGGTAGTATGGGGTTGTACACAGATACGCAGTATTTT
CAGSMGLYTDTQYF
>TRBJ2-3|.|TRBV7-9|.
TGTGCCAGCAGCCGCTACTGGCAGACCTTCACAGATACGCAGTATTTT
CASSRYWQTFTDTQYF
>TRBJ1-2|.|TRBV6-5|.
TGTGCCAGCAGTTTTGGCCAAGACGGCTATGGCTACACCTTC
CASSFGQDGYGYTF
>TRBJ2-7|.|TRBV10-3|.
TGTGCCATCACTGACCGCGACAGTCCTAGGGAGCAGTACTTC
CAITDRDSPREQYF
>TRBJ2-1|.|TRBV19|.
TGTGCCGGTAGTTCCCCAGGTTACAATGAGCAGTTCTTC
CAGSSPGYNEQFF
>TRBJ2-3|TRBD2|TRBV11-2|.
TGTGCCAGCAGCTTACGCGGAGCGGGAGGGCCCCCAGATACGCAGTATTTT
CASSLRGAGGPPDTQYF
>TRBJ2-1|.|TRBV4-1|many
TGCGCCAGCAGCCAGGGAGGTGAGCAGTTCTTC
CASSQGGEQFF
>TRBJ2-5|.|TRBV29-1|few
TGCAGCGTTGCCGGTGTCCCGAGAGAGACCCAGTACTTC
CSVAGVPRETQYF
>TRBJ2-5|.|TRBV7-8|.
TGTGCCAGCATCTTAGTTTCGAGGGGGCCGGGACTGAAAGAGACCCAGTACTTC
CASILVSRGPGLKETQYF
>TRBJ1-2|.|TRBV12-3/TRBV12-4|few
TGTGCCAGCAGGAGCAGGGCCAACTATGGCTACACCTTC
CASRSRANYGYTF
>TRBJ1-5|TRBD1|TRBV27|many
TGTGCCAGCAGTCCCGGACAGGGGGTTACTCAGCCCCAGCATTTT
CASSPGQGVTQPQHF
>TRBJ2-1|.|TRBV18|.
TGTGCCAGCTCACTAAAGGGCAACAATGAGCAGTTCTTC
CASSLKGNNEQFF
>TRBJ1-2|.|TRBV4-2|many
TGTGCCAGCAGCCGATCAGGGGACTATGGCTACACCTTC
CASSRSGDYGYTF
>TRBJ1-2|.|TRBV28|many
TGTGCCACGGACAACAGGGCTCGCGGCTACACCTTC
CATDNRARGYTF
>TRBJ1-1|.|TRBV29-1|.
TGCAGCGTTGAAGGTAGTGGAACTGAAGCTTTCTTT
CSVEGSGTEAFF
>TRBJ1-2|TRBD1|TRBV6-1|many
TGTGCCAGCATTGCCGGGACAGGGGGCTATGGCTACACCTTC
CASIAGTGGYGYTF
>TRBJ2-1|.|TRBV4-1|many
TGCGCCAGCAGCCAAGAGGCTCGAAGCGGAGCCTACAATGAGCAGTTCTTC
CASSQEARSGAYNEQFF
>TRBJ2-2|TRBD2|TRBV12-3/TRBV12-4|few
TGTGCCAGCAGTTTATCTAGCGGGTTCACCGGGGAGCTGTTTTTT
CASSLSSGFTGELFF
>TRBJ2-7|TRBD2|TRBV20-1|many
TGCAGTGCCTACGACGGGAGGAACACCTACGAGCAGTACTTC
CSAYDGRNTYEQYF